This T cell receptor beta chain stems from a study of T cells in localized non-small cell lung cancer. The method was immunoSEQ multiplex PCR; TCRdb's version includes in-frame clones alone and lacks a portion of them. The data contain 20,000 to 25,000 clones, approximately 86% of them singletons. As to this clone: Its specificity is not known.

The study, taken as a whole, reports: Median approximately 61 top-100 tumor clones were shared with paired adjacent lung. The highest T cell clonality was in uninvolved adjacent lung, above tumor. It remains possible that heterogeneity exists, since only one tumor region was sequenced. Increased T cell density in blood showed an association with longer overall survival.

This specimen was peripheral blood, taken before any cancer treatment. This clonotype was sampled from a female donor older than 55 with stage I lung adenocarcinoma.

Written as DNA, the CDR3 is TGTGCCAGCAGCTCAGGGACTAGCGGCACCGGGGAGCTGTTTTTT. Protein: CASSSGTSGTGELFF. J is TRBJ2-2 and V is TRBV7-9, with TRBD2 matching 11 bases. The CDR3 runs 15 residues. Losses at the gene ends were 4 bases for V and 4 bases for J; bases not matched to a gene: 2. CDR1 is SEHNR and CDR2 is FQNEAQ in the germline V gene (reference sequence).